This entry features one T cell receptor (beta chain) sequence. Its antigen is unidentified. CDR1 is SGHAT and CDR2 is FQNNGV in the germline V gene. This CDR3 has 19 amino acids. Trimming stripped 5 bases from V and 0 bases from J, with 24 bases between. The entry originates in a study of cytomegalovirus exposure and HLA in healthy donors. Study as a whole: The approximately 120 million unique TCR beta sequences, from about 190 million T cells, were found by an earlier analysis. Study-wide points: Later examination showed HLA-associated TCR beta chains had greater clonal expansion than equally common others.

Primers for the PCR totalled 60 Vbeta and 13 Jbeta. Profiled with immunoSEQ multiplex PCR; TCRdb holds only in-frame clones, not every one. This sample's clone table lists about 140,000 clones. The chain couples TRBV11-2 to TRBJ2-3; tentatively, D is TRBD2 (7 bases). This sequence was found in a male donor in good health and CMV-seronegative. Sequencing was carried out using PBMCs. CDR3 region: CASSPRVGGPRSSTDTQYF. In nucleotides, the CDR3 is TGTGCCAGCAGCCCCCGGGTCGGGGGGCCCCGGTCTAGCACAGATACGCAGTATTTT.